What follows is one T cell receptor beta chain and its context. Its cognate antigen is unknown. Profiling relied on immunoSEQ multiplex PCR, and the TCRdb table lists in-frame clones only, not all of them. The table includes about 1 million clones, about 76% detected once. The source of the sample is a study of shared clonotypes between healthy human individuals. Points from the study as a whole: Having only a few donors restricted how much genetic and exposure-history diversity was captured.

CDR1 is MGHDK and CDR2 is SYGVNS in the germline V gene. V was pared by 7 bases and J by 6 bases, with 8 bases of the junction left unmatched. This CDR3 has 13 amino acids. The sequenced sample was memory CD4+ T cells sorted from blood. This sample's subset: CD45RA-negative fraction. The sequence was collected from a young man in good health. The chain couples TRBV25-1 to TRBJ2-7; 8 bases are shared with TRBD1. The CDR3 nucleotides are TGTGCCAGCATAGGACAGGGATCAGGCGAGCAGTACTTC. Protein product: CASIGQGSGEQYF.